One sample yielded the 30 T cell receptor beta chains listed below, sequenced in a study of cytomegalovirus exposure and HLA in healthy donors. Primers: 60 Vbeta forward and 13 Jbeta reverse. Data came from immunoSEQ multiplex PCR; TCRdb stores just in-frame clones and leaves some out. The sample yields about 60,000 clones, about 84% seen once. The sequencing sample was made of PBMCs. The receptors originated from a male donor in good health and CMV-seronegative.

The rearrangement uses TRBV19 and TRBJ1-1; D not certain. CDR1 LNHDA and CDR2 SQIVND come from the germline V gene (reference sequence). This CDR3 region has 15 residues. Between the trimmed V and J ends, which lost 0 bases and 4 bases, there was a span of 12 bases. CDR3 in amino acids: CASSIDRTGGTEAFF. CDR3 bases: TGTGCCAGTAGTATAGATAGGACGGGAGGCACTGAAGCTTTCTTT.

The chain carries TRBV5-6 and TRBJ1-2; a possible D gene is TRBD1 (6 bases). The CDR3 extends over 13 amino acids. Trimming removed 1 base from V and 3 bases from J, with 7 bases in between. Germline lookup yields CDR1 SGHDT and CDR2 YYEEEE. The CDR3 protein is CASSLSGDYGYTF. As DNA, the CDR3 is TGTGCCAGCAGCTTGTCAGGGGACTATGGCTACACCTTC. Variable domain in full (rest from reference TRBV5-6 and TRBJ1-2): DAGVTQSPTHLIKTRGQQVTLRCSPKSGHDTVSWYQQALGQGPQFIFQYYEEEERQRGNFPDRFSGHQFPNYSSELNVNALLLGDSALYLCASSLSGDYGYTFGSGTRLTVV.

J is TRBJ2-3 and V is TRBV6-4, with unresolved D. The CDR3 is 14 residues long. CDR1 MRHNA and CDR2 SNTAGT come from the germline V gene. V was shortened by 6 bases and J by 2 bases, with 12 bases between the two germline ends. The CDR3 loop is CASSATELTDTQYF. The CDR3 coding sequence is TGTGCCAGCAGCGCCACAGAACTCACAGATACGCAGTATTTT.

V is TRBV29-1 and J is TRBJ1-5, with D possibly TRBD1 on 5 matching bases. V lost 4 bases and J lost 0, with 13 bases in between. The CDR3 is made up of 15 amino acids. Germline-derived CDR1 and CDR2 are SQVTM and ANQGSEA. The CDR3 region is CSVAIQADSNQPQHF. CDR3 bases: TGCAGCGTTGCCATACAGGCCGATAGCAATCAGCCCCAGCATTTT.

The rearrangement joins TRBV6-5 to TRBJ2-7; a weak D match, TRBD1 (6 bases). Germline CDR1 and CDR2: MNHEY and SVGAGI. V was clipped by 6 bases and J by 6 bases, with 18 bases between them. The CDR3 has 14 amino acids. CDR3 bases: TGTGCCAGCAGGAAACAGGGATACACCGGCGAGCAGTACTTC. Its translation: CASRKQGYTGEQYF.

This chain links TRBV5-3 with TRBJ1-2, with 7 bases lining up with TRBD1. TRBV5-3 is an ORF for which the function is uncertain. This CDR3 spans 14 amino acids. Trimming at V came to 0 bases and at J to 3 bases, leaving 2 bases not matched to a gene. CDR3 amino acids: CARSLGQGDYGYTF. The CDR3 DNA reads as TGTGCCAGAAGCTTGGGACAGGGAGACTATGGCTACACCTTC.

The chain employs TRBV19 and TRBJ2-3, with 12 bases identical to TRBD2. Germline CDR1 and CDR2: LNHDA and SQIVND (reference sequence). The trim removed 8 bases at V and 3 bases at J, leaving 6 bases unmatched. The CDR3 consists of 15 residues. CDR3 sequence: CASGTSGGSTDTQYF. The DNA for the CDR3 is TGTGCCAGTGGTACTAGCGGGGGGTCTACAGATACGCAGTATTTT. Looking up the rest from reference TRBV19 and TRBJ2-3 gives the full variable domain: DGGITQSPKYLFRKEGQNVTLSCEQNLNHDAMYWYRQDPGQGLRLIYYSQIVNDFQKGDIAEGYSVSREKKESFPLTVTSAQKNPTAFYLCASGTSGGSTDTQYFGPGTRLTVL.

The gene calls are TRBV30 and TRBJ2-2, with TRBD1 as a possible D gene (5 bases). Trimming removed 1 base from V and 4 bases from J, with 10 bases in between. The CDR3 loop spans 14 amino acids. Per germline, CDR1 GTSNPN and CDR2 SVGIG (reference sequence). CDR3 in amino acids: CAWSGDRGTGELFF. The DNA for the CDR3 is TGTGCCTGGAGTGGAGACAGAGGCACCGGGGAGCTGTTTTTT.

The chain is built from TRBV5-6 and TRBJ2-2, with TRBD1 identical over 7 bases. The CDR3 sequence is 15 residues long. CDR1 is SGHDT and CDR2 is YYEEEE in the germline V gene. The ends lost 4 bases at V and 4 bases at J; junction bases unmatched: 7. CDR3 coding DNA: TGTGCCAGCAGCCAAGGGACAGTCGGCACCGGGGAGCTGTTTTTT. Encoded protein: CASSQGTVGTGELFF. Full variable domain (rest looked up from reference TRBV5-6 and TRBJ2-2): DAGVTQSPTHLIKTRGQQVTLRCSPKSGHDTVSWYQQALGQGPQFIFQYYEEEERQRGNFPDRFSGHQFPNYSSELNVNALLLGDSALYLCASSQGTVGTGELFFGEGSRLTVL.

The genes are TRBV2 and TRBJ2-3, with 10 bases matching TRBD2. The V gene end was trimmed by 7 bases and the J gene end by 2 bases; junction bases not matched to a gene: 6. The CDR3 sequence is 15 residues long. Germline V gene lookup returns CDR1 SNHLY and CDR2 FYNNEI. The CDR3 DNA sequence: TGTGCCAGCACGCCTAGCGGGGGATCCACAGATACGCAGTATTTT. It codes for CASTPSGGSTDTQYF. Variable domain in full (rest from reference TRBV2 and TRBJ2-3): EPEVTQTPSHQVTQMGQEVILRCVPISNHLYFYWYRQILGQKVEFLVSFYNNEISEKSEIFDDQFSVERPDGSNFTLKIRSTKLEDSAMYFCASTPSGGSTDTQYFGPGTRLTVL.

The V call is TRBV5-8, the J call TRBJ2-1, with D possibly matching TRBD2 (6 bases). V was shortened by 4 bases and J by 1 base, with 9 bases between the two germline ends. The germline gives CDR1 SGHTS, CDR2 YDEGEE. The CDR3 has 14 residues. CDR3 loop: CASSPGLSYNEQFF. The CDR3 DNA sequence: TGTGCCAGCAGCCCTGGACTATCCTACAATGAGCAGTTCTTC.

This clone came up a few times. The chain combines TRBV4-3 with TRBJ1-2; D is possibly TRBD1 (5 bases). V lost 0 bases and J lost 3, with 8 bases in between. The CDR3 has 14 amino acids. Germline-derived CDR1 and CDR2 are LGHNA and YSLEER. The CDR3 coding sequence is TGCGCCAGCAGCCAAGATAGGGGTGACTATGGCTACACCTTC. Encoded protein: CASSQDRGDYGYTF.

The chain has TRBV4-2 and TRBJ2-1; 11 bases are shared with TRBD2. Trimming removed 5 bases from V and 3 bases from J; junction bases left unmatched: 6. CDR1 is LGHNA, CDR2 YNFKEQ, per germline. CDR3 length equals 16 residues. The CDR3 DNA reads as TGTGCCAGCAGCGCTCATAGCGGGGGGGTCTACAATGAGCAGTTCTTC. Translation gives CASSAHSGGVYNEQFF.

V gene TRBV9 combines with J gene TRBJ2-3; 9 positions match TRBD2. Germline V gene sequence: CDR1 SGDLS, CDR2 YYNGEE. Trimming removed 3 bases from V and 5 bases from J; junction bases left unmatched: 4. The CDR3 extends over 14 amino acids. In DNA, the CDR3 is TGTGCCAGCAGCGGCGGGGGGGTGGGAGATACGCAGTATTTT. This translates into CASSGGGVGDTQYF.

This chain connects TRBV9 to TRBJ1-2, with 7 bases lining up with TRBD1. V was pared by 0 bases and J by 3 bases, with 5 bases of the junction left unmatched. This CDR3 contains 15 residues. Germline-derived CDR1 and CDR2 are SGDLS and YYNGEE. CDR3 in DNA: TGTGCCAGCAGCGTAGGCGGAGGGGGCGACTATGGCTACACCTTC. Protein: CASSVGGGGDYGYTF.

V is TRBV7-9 and J is TRBJ2-2, with a tentative D call TRBD1 (5 bases). CDR3 length: 15 amino acids. The germline gives CDR1 SEHNR, CDR2 FQNEAQ (reference sequence). V lost 5 bases to trimming and J lost 0 bases, with 10 bases between them. The CDR3 bases are TGTGCCAGCAGCGCCGACAGACCGAACACCGGGGAGCTGTTTTTT. It translates to CASSADRPNTGELFF.

The V gene is TRBV27, the J gene TRBJ2-7; 10 bases fit TRBD2. Germline-derived CDR1 and CDR2 are MNHEY and SMNVEV (reference sequence). Unmatched junction bases numbered 6, after V lost 3 bases and J lost 4 bases. The CDR3 runs 15 residues. The CDR3 reads CASSLKASGGYEQYF. The CDR3 DNA is TGTGCCAGCAGTTTGAAGGCTAGCGGGGGTTACGAGCAGTACTTC.

The chain uses TRBV19 and TRBJ2-7; 8 bases map to TRBD1. The length of the CDR3 is 14 residues. With 5 bases clipped from V and 6 bases from J, the junction kept 9 bases outside the gene matches. Per germline, CDR1 LNHDA and CDR2 SQIVND (reference sequence). The CDR3 region has the DNA TGTGCCAGTAGTTCCTCCCGGACAGGGTTCGAGCAGTACTTC. Translated: CASSSSRTGFEQYF. The full variable domain, its missing parts supplied by reference TRBV19 and TRBJ2-7, is DGGITQSPKYLFRKEGQNVTLSCEQNLNHDAMYWYRQDPGQGLRLIYYSQIVNDFQKGDIAEGYSVSREKKESFPLTVTSAQKNPTAFYLCASSSSRTGFEQYFGPGTRLTVT.

The chain joins TRBV9 to TRBJ2-2, with 7 bases aligning to TRBD1. The J segment lost 4 bases and the V segment lost 5 bases, leaving 14 bases of the junction unmatched. Germline CDR1 SGDLS, CDR2 YYNGEE. This CDR3 is built from 17 residues. CDR3 DNA: TGTGCCAGCAGTCCTAATCTGGGACAGAGGGCCACCGGGGAGCTGTTTTTT. Its translation is CASSPNLGQRATGELFF.

The chain uses TRBV6-5 and TRBJ1-5; weak D call: TRBD1 (5 bases). Germline V gives CDR1 MNHEY, CDR2 SVGAGI. V dropped 5 bases and J dropped 9 bases, with 17 bases sitting between them. The CDR3 extends over 14 amino acids. CDR3 sequence reads: CASSPGGVRGPQHF. As DNA, the CDR3 is TGTGCCAGCAGTCCTGGGGGGGTTCGAGGGCCCCAGCATTTT.

This chain links TRBV5-4 with TRBJ2-7, with 13 bases fitting TRBD2. Germline values: CDR1 SGHNT, CDR2 YYREEE (reference sequence). The V and J ends lost 0 bases and 4 bases, in that order; junction bases with no gene match: 10. This CDR3 has 18 amino acids. The CDR3 DNA is TGTGCCAGCAGCTTGGGGGTGGGGACTAGCGGGGAAACGTACGAGCAGTACTTC. As protein: CASSLGVGTSGETYEQYF.

The chain uses TRBV11-2 and TRBJ1-6; D possibly corresponds to TRBD1 (5 bases). Germline V gives CDR1 SGHAT, CDR2 FQNNGV. The CDR3 consists of 15 residues. Trimming cost V 2 bases and J 2 bases, with 7 bases left between them. The CDR3 DNA sequence: TGTGCCAGCAGCTTATCAGGGACCTATAATTCACCCCTCCACTTT. Translated, it gives CASSLSGTYNSPLHF. The full variable domain, rest sourced from reference TRBV11-2 and TRBJ1-6, is EAGVAQSPRYKIIEKRQSVAFWCNPISGHATLYWYQQILGQGPKLLIQFQNNGVVDDSQLPKDRFSAERLKGVDSTLKIQPAKLEDSAVYLCASSLSGTYNSPLHFGNGTRLTVT.

The chain links TRBV7-9 to TRBJ1-4, with 10 bases lining up with TRBD1. The germline V gene encodes CDR1 SEHNR and CDR2 FQNEAQ (reference sequence). The CDR3 covers 14 residues. With V trimmed by 3 bases and J by 7 bases, 2 bases remained unmatched. In DNA form, the CDR3 reads TGTGCCAGCAGCTTCGGGGACAGGGGTGAAAAACTGTTTTTT. As protein: CASSFGDRGEKLFF.

This chain uses TRBV5-1 with TRBJ1-3; D possibly corresponds to TRBD1 (6 bases). Trimming took 0 bases from V and 2 from J, leaving 15 bases between them. The germline V gene encodes CDR1 SGHRS and CDR2 YFSETQ. CDR3 length equals 17 residues. DNA for the CDR3: TGCGCCAGCAGCTTGGAAGGGCCAGGGGCGCCTGGAAACACCATATATTTT. Translation: CASSLEGPGAPGNTIYF.

The chain couples TRBV5-4 to TRBJ1-6, with no clear D. Germline assignment: CDR1 SGHNT and CDR2 YYREEE (reference sequence). This CDR3 has 13 amino acids. Between the trimmed V and J ends, which lost 4 bases and 10 bases, there was a span of 12 bases. DNA for the CDR3: TGTGCCAGCAGCGAATCTCGGGTCTCACCCCTCCACTTT. Amino acids: CASSESRVSPLHF.

The chain recombines TRBV5-8 with TRBJ2-3, with D hard to call. Trimming left V 0 bases short and J 0 bases short, with 11 bases between. Germline CDR1 reads SGHTS; CDR2 reads YDEGEE. The CDR3 spans 16 residues. CDR3 loop: CASSLATTSSTDTQYF. In DNA, the CDR3 is TGTGCCAGCAGCTTGGCCACTACCTCTAGCACAGATACGCAGTATTTT.

The chain employs TRBV27 and TRBJ2-1; 8 nucleotides align to TRBD1. This CDR3 is built from 15 residues. The V segment lost 8 bases and the J segment 0 bases; nucleotides outside the gene matches: 6. Per germline, CDR1 MNHEY and CDR2 SMNVEV (reference sequence). Here the CDR3 DNA reads TGTGCCAGCTCCTCGACAGGGGTCTCCTACAATGAGCAGTTCTTC. Amino acid sequence: CASSSTGVSYNEQFF.

The genes are TRBV10-3 and TRBJ2-5, with TRBD2 as a possible D gene (7 bases). The last part of the DNA fits TRBJ2-7 better; the J call may be wrong. The CDR3 spans 17 residues. Looked up from germline, CDR1 is ENHRY and CDR2 is SYGVKD. The CDR3 DNA reads as TGTGCCATCAGTGAGTCCGGGGGAGGGGGTCTATCCTACGAGCAGTACTTC. Amino acids: CAISESGGGGLSYEQYF.

This chain uses TRBV5-1 with TRBJ2-3; TRBD2 aligns across 12 bases. CDR3 length: 18 amino acids. Germline CDR1 SGHRS, CDR2 YFSETQ. V shed 2 bases and J 0 bases; nucleotides not matched to a gene: 7. The CDR3 coding sequence is TGCGCCAGCAGCTTAAGGACTAGCGGGGCAACTAGCACAGATACGCAGTATTTT. Its protein is CASSLRTSGATSTDTQYF.

The chain links TRBV2 to TRBJ1-1; D is unresolved. The germline V and J ends were trimmed by 2 bases and 0 bases, with 13 bases remaining between them. CDR1 is SNHLY, CDR2 FYNNEI, per germline. CDR3 length equals 16 residues. The CDR3 here is CASSERWLTMNTEAFF. CDR3 bases: TGTGCCAGCAGTGAACGATGGCTTACAATGAACACTGAAGCTTTCTTT.